The 10 T cell receptor beta chains below come from one sample, sequenced in a study of radiation and T cells in renal cell carcinoma. Clones were sequenced by immunoSEQ multiplex PCR, and TCRdb holds only the in-frame ones, with some missing. Of about 130,000 clones listed, roughly four fifths were seen once; the top ten hold about 5.3%. Specified time point: blood 2 weeks post-SBRT. Treatment reported: 15 Gy SBRT to primary tumor, nephrectomy 4 weeks later. The input for sequencing was blood, taken from a patient whose treatment included radiotherapy and nephrectomy. The receptors shown here come from a man aged 50-60 years with renal cell carcinoma.

The chain uses TRBV2 and TRBJ2-7; 12 bases line up with TRBD1. The CDR3 is 12 residues long. Unmatched junction bases numbered 2, after V lost 8 bases and J lost 6 bases. Germline V gives CDR1 SNHLY, CDR2 FYNNEI. The chain's CDR3 is CASRDRGREQYF. CDR3 in DNA: TGTGCCAGCCGGGACAGGGGGCGCGAGCAGTACTTC.

The rearrangement joins TRBV6-5 to TRBJ1-2; a weak D match, TRBD1 (6 bases). V lost 5 bases, J lost 2 bases, and 12 bases lay in between. The CDR3 extends over 14 amino acids. CDR1 is MNHEY and CDR2 is SVGAGI in the germline V gene. The CDR3 nucleotides are TGTGCCAGCAGTGACCACACAGGGAACTATGGCTACACCTTC. This codes for CASSDHTGNYGYTF.

The chain employs TRBV5-4 and TRBJ2-5, with TRBD2 identical over 13 bases. The CDR3 is 17 amino acids. Germline lookup yields CDR1 SGHNT and CDR2 YYREEE (reference sequence). V trimming: 2 bases; J trimming: 4 bases; junction bases outside the gene matches: 8. The CDR3 coding sequence is TGTGCCAGCAGCTTAGATGGACTAGCGGGAGCCGTAGAGACCCAGTACTTC. It specifies CASSLDGLAGAVETQYF.

This chain connects TRBV5-8 to TRBJ2-5, with D possibly being TRBD2 (6 bases). Trimming removed 2 bases from V and 4 bases from J, with 12 bases in between. This CDR3 region has 14 residues. CDR1 is SGHTS and CDR2 is YDEGEE in the germline V gene. The CDR3 DNA reads as TGTGCCAGCAGCTTCGGGGACTTGATAGAGACCCAGTACTTC. Protein product: CASSFGDLIETQYF.

The V gene is TRBV7-9, the J gene TRBJ2-2; weak D call: TRBD2 (5 bases). V was trimmed by 2 bases and J by 7 bases, leaving 14 bases between them. CDR1 is SEHNR, CDR2 FQNEAQ, per germline (reference sequence). The CDR3 contains 15 residues. Written as DNA, the CDR3 is TGTGCCAGCAGCTTAATCGGGATTCGTGACGGGGAGCTGTTTTTT. This encodes CASSLIGIRDGELFF.

Note on this clone: Other DNA sequences of this sample code for an identical CDR3. V usage is TRBV7-2 and J usage is TRBJ2-3; 10 positions match TRBD2. V lost 3 bases to trimming and J lost 4 bases; unmatched junction nucleotides: 7. Per germline, CDR1 SGHTA and CDR2 FQGNSA. The CDR3 length is 16 residues. In DNA, the CDR3 is TGTGCCAGCAGCTTTCTTAGCGGGGGGAGGGCAGATACGCAGTATTTT. Protein: CASSFLSGGRADTQYF.

Only one count was recorded for this clone. This sequence joins TRBV5-1 and TRBJ2-3; weak D call: TRBD1 (5 bases). Trimming removed 4 bases from V and 0 bases from J, with 15 bases in between. Looked up from germline, CDR1 is SGHRS and CDR2 is YFSETQ. The CDR3 is 16 residues long. Here the CDR3 reads CASSTMQGASTDTQYF. In DNA form, the CDR3 reads TGCGCCAGCAGCACTATGCAGGGCGCGAGCACAGATACGCAGTATTTT.

This chain joins TRBV2 and TRBJ2-5, with 7 bases lining up with TRBD2. Looked up from germline, CDR1 is SNHLY and CDR2 is FYNNEI. V was pared by 6 bases and J by 1 base, with 11 bases of the junction left unmatched. CDR3 length: 16 amino acids. CDR3 in DNA: TGTGCCAGCAGCTACGGGGGAGCGGGGAGCCAAGAGACCCAGTACTTC. Protein: CASSYGGAGSQETQYF.

The V gene is TRBV27, the J gene TRBJ2-6; 8 bases align to TRBD1. The germline gives CDR1 MNHEY, CDR2 SMNVEV (reference sequence). CDR3 size: 18 residues. V lost 6 bases and J lost 0; bases outside the gene matches: 10. CDR3 sequence: CASSRRDRTSSGANVLTF. CDR3 DNA sequence: TGTGCCAGCAGCCGCCGGGACAGGACATCCTCTGGGGCCAACGTCCTGACTTTC.

The chain recombines TRBV30 with TRBJ1-1; D possibly corresponds to TRBD1 (5 bases). Germline CDR1 and CDR2: GTSNPN and SVGIG (reference sequence). The V end lost 2 bases, the J end lost 2 bases, and 15 bases lay between the germline ends. The CDR3 has 15 residues. CDR3: CAWSLLGDGNTEAFF. In nucleotides, the CDR3 is TGTGCCTGGAGTCTCCTCGGGGACGGTAACACTGAAGCTTTCTTT.